This T cell receptor (beta chain) was captured in a study of blood T cell repertoires in COVID-19. Study background: Acute and convalescent COVID-19 specimens originated in the United States, Italy and Spain. Sample material is recorded as cDNA or gDNA derived from T cells, B-cell-depleted T cells, or PBMCs.

Two negative PCRs, clearance, or symptom resolution characterized the recovered Cohort 3 donors. Only in-frame clones appear in the TCRdb table, and some are missing; sequencing was by immunoSEQ multiplex PCR. The sample has approximately 280,000 clones, 85% seen once. The receptor's source is a woman between 45 and 65 years old who had recovered from COVID-19. The specimen sequenced was PBMCs or T cells enriched from blood (not recorded which).

CDR3 bases: TGCGCCAGCAGTAAAGACAGGGGCTACGAGCAGTACTTC. Translation: CASSKDRGYEQYF. The chain has TRBV10-1 and TRBJ2-7; 8 bases are a match to TRBD1. Germline V CDR1 and CDR2: WNHNN, SYGVQD (reference sequence). Trimming removed 5 bases from V and 3 bases from J; junction bases left unmatched: 3. The CDR3 is 13 residues long.